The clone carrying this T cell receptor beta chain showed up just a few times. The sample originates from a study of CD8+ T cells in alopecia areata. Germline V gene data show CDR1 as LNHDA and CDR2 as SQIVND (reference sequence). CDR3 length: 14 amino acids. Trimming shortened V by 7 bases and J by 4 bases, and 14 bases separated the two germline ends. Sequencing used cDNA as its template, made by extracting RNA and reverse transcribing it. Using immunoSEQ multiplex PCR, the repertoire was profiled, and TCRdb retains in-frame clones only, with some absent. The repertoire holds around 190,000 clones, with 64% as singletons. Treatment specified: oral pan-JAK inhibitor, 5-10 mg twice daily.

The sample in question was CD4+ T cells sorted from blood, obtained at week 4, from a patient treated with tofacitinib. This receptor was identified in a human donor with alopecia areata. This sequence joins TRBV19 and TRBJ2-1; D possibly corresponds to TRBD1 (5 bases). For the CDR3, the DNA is TGTGCCAGTACCGAGACAGCCAGATACAATGAGCAGTTCTTC. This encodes CASTETARYNEQFF.